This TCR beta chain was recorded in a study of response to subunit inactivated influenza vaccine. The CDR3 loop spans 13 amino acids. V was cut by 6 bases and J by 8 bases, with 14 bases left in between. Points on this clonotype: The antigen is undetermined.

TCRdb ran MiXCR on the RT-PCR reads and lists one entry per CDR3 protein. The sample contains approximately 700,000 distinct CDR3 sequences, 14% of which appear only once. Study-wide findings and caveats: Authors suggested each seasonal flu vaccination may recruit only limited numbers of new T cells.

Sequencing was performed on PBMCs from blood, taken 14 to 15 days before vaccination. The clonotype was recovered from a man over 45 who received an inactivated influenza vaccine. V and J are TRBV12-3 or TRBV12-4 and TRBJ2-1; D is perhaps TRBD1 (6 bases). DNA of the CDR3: TGTGCCAGCAGAACCGACAGGCGGGATGAGCAGTTCTTC. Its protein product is CASRTDRRDEQFF.